This T cell receptor beta chain comes out of a study of identical twins. Overall study results and limits: Shared out-of-frame alpha sequences (those common to twins) showed excess low generation probability.

The table lists this clonotype with a few counts. Its antigen is unidentified. TCRdb called the 5' RACE reads again in MiXCR, with one record for every CDR3 protein. The table shows some 600,000 distinct CDR3 sequences, with about 7% occurring only once. CDR1 and CDR2 (germline): LNHDA, SQIVND (reference sequence). The CDR3 covers 16 residues. The V gene lost 4 bases and the J gene lost 8 bases, with 21 bases spanning the gap. These same records also appear under a second study, on yellow fever vaccine responses in identical twins.

This chain links TRBV19 with TRBJ2-1, with D maybe TRBD1 (6 bases). The sample comprised PBMCs. This clonotype was sampled from a woman aged 18-29 years in good health. The CDR3 spells CASSTIPGAGGDEQFF. CDR3 sequence (DNA): TGTGCCAGTAGTACCATCCCCGGGGCTGGGGGCGATGAGCAGTTCTTC.